These 15 T cell receptor beta chains originate from one sample sequenced in a study of cytomegalovirus exposure and HLA in healthy donors. It was with 60 Vbeta and 13 Jbeta primers that the PCR ran. Sequencing was performed with immunoSEQ multiplex PCR; in TCRdb, only in-frame clones are kept and a portion is missing. This table holds 180,000 or so clones, over 75% found once. What was sequenced was PBMCs. These receptors were obtained from a woman in her thirties in good health and CMV-seronegative.

This chain connects TRBV2 to TRBJ2-1, with 8 positions matching TRBD2. This CDR3 spans 15 amino acids. CDR1 and CDR2 from the germline V gene are SNHLY and FYNNEI. The trim removed 5 bases at V and 4 bases at J, leaving 7 bases unmatched. CDR3 DNA sequence: TGTGCCAGCAGTTCAGCCGGGACTAGTTACAATGAGCAGTTCTTC. Protein: CASSSAGTSYNEQFF.

The chain carries TRBV5-1 and TRBJ2-3; a weak D match, TRBD2 (5 bases). The CDR3 totals 18 residues. Trimming removed 4 bases from V and 3 bases from J, with 24 bases in between. The germline gives CDR1 SGHRS, CDR2 YFSETQ. The CDR3 region has the DNA TGCGCCAGCAGCGGCCCCCAGCGGAGTGGGCGGTTAACAGATACGCAGTATTTT. This sequence encodes CASSGPQRSGRLTDTQYF.

The chain joins TRBV10-3 to TRBJ2-6, with 8 bases that match TRBD1. CDR3 size: 17 residues. J was trimmed by 0 bases and V by 5 bases; bases with no gene match: 6. Looked up from germline, CDR1 is ENHRY and CDR2 is SYGVKD. The CDR3 spells CAISHPTGGSGANVLTF. The CDR3, as DNA: TGTGCCATCAGTCACCCTACAGGGGGCTCTGGGGCCAACGTCCTGACTTTC.

V is TRBV19 and J is TRBJ1-5; D possibly corresponds to TRBD1 (5 bases). The CDR3 spans 14 residues. Germline CDR1 is LNHDA and CDR2 is SQIVND (reference sequence). Trimming left V 9 bases short and J 2 bases short, with 14 bases between. CDR3 amino acids: CASAGLRGNQPQHF. In DNA, the CDR3 is TGTGCCAGCGCGGGACTTCGCGGCAATCAGCCCCAGCATTTT.

The gene calls are TRBV7-3 and TRBJ2-2; D is unclear. The germline gives CDR1 SGHTA, CDR2 FQGTGA. The CDR3 has 13 residues. V was pared by 8 bases and J by 1 base, with 8 bases between. The CDR3 DNA sequence: TGTGCCAGCTCCGGAGTGAACACCGGGGAGCTGTTTTTT. Protein: CASSGVNTGELFF.

This clone is a singleton in its sample. One end of the junction fails to match germline, which may point to a read error. Here the CDR3 DNA reads TGTGCCAGCAGTCAAGAGAGGACAAGAGTTAATTCACCCCTCCACTTT. Amino acid sequence: CASSQERTRVNSPLHF. The chain employs TRBV4-2 and TRBJ1-6, with D possibly matching TRBD1 (5 bases). Germline CDR1 is LGHNA and CDR2 is YNFKEQ. The CDR3 loop spans 16 amino acids.

J is TRBJ1-5 and V is TRBV5-6, with TRBD1 matching over 9 bases. V lost 5 bases and J lost 7; bases outside the gene matches: 10. This CDR3 is built from 15 residues. Germline CDR1 and CDR2: SGHDT and YYEEEE. This CDR3 is CASSTSWDRAQPQHF. The CDR3, as DNA: TGTGCCAGCAGTACCTCGTGGGACAGGGCCCAGCCCCAGCATTTT.

The V and J genes are TRBV5-6 and TRBJ1-4; D unresolved. V lost 0 bases and J lost 5, with 14 bases in between. Germline CDR1 is SGHDT and CDR2 is YYEEEE. The CDR3 length is 16 residues. CDR3 in amino acids: CASSLVGGEGNEKLFF. The CDR3 DNA is TGTGCCAGCAGCTTGGTGGGCGGGGAAGGCAATGAAAAACTGTTTTTT.

The chain has TRBV6-6 and TRBJ2-1; 8 bases map to TRBD2. The V gene's germline CDR1 is MNHNY and CDR2 SVGAGI (reference sequence). With V trimmed by 4 bases and J by 6 bases, 5 bases remained unmatched. This CDR3 spans 14 amino acids. The CDR3 is CASSWTGGPNEQFF. For the CDR3, the DNA is TGTGCCAGCAGTTGGACGGGGGGGCCCAATGAGCAGTTCTTC.

The chain joins TRBV25-1 to TRBJ1-3, with 7 bases lining up with TRBD1. The CDR3 is 17 residues long. Per the germline V gene, CDR1 is MGHDK and CDR2 is SYGVNS. With V trimmed by 3 bases and J by 2 bases, 10 bases remained unmatched. This CDR3 is CASSDGGGQRPGNTIYF. The CDR3 DNA reads TGTGCCAGCAGTGACGGGGGGGGACAGAGGCCTGGAAACACCATATATTTT.

The V and J genes are TRBV5-1 and TRBJ1-4, with D tentatively TRBD1 (6 bases). V lost 4 bases to trimming and J lost 0 bases, with 19 bases between them. The CDR3 spans 18 residues. The V gene's germline CDR1 is SGHRS and CDR2 YFSETQ. The CDR3 DNA reads as TGCGCCAGCAGCCATAGAGTCGGGACACTAACAACTAATGAAAAACTGTTTTTT. Protein: CASSHRVGTLTTNEKLFF.

The gene calls are TRBV9 and TRBJ1-1; D unresolved. Germline CDR1 SGDLS, CDR2 YYNGEE. With 0 bases removed from V and 0 bases from J, the gap between germline ends came to 9 bases. This CDR3 spans 15 amino acids. The CDR3 DNA reads TGTGCCAGCAGCGTAGCTAACCGAATGAACACTGAAGCTTTCTTT. This translates into CASSVANRMNTEAFF.

This chain joins TRBV27 and TRBJ2-2; TRBD1 agrees at 7 bases. The CDR3 loop spans 16 amino acids. Germline V CDR1 and CDR2: MNHEY, SMNVEV (reference sequence). J was trimmed by 1 base and V by 0 bases; bases with no gene match: 2. CDR3: CASSLSGQVNTGELFF. The CDR3 coding sequence is TGTGCCAGCAGTTTATCCGGACAGGTGAACACCGGGGAGCTGTTTTTT.

This clone showed up just once. The chain recombines TRBV18 with TRBJ1-2; 11 bases align to TRBD1. Germline CDR1 and CDR2: KGHSH and LQKENI. The CDR3 covers 16 residues. Unmatched junction bases numbered 11, after V lost 3 bases and J lost 8 bases. In DNA form, the CDR3 reads TGTGCCAGCTCACCCCAGCCCGGACAGGGGGCTGACGGCTACACCTTC. The encoded protein is CASSPQPGQGADGYTF.

The chain combines TRBV5-1 with TRBJ1-1, with 7 bases fitting TRBD1. The length of the CDR3 is 16 residues. Germline V gives CDR1 SGHRS, CDR2 YFSETQ. The V gene end was trimmed by 3 bases and the J gene end by 5 bases; junction bases not matched to a gene: 13. CDR3 bases: TGCGCCAGCAGCTCTCTCATGACAGGGAGTGAAACTGAAGCTTTCTTT. It encodes CASSSLMTGSETEAFF.